This T cell receptor (beta chain) was identified in a study of shared clonotypes between healthy human individuals. Naivety among CD8 cells was defined by CD45RO negativity and positive CCR7 selection, thereby excluding terminally differentiated effector memory CD45RA+ cells. A note on this clone: The antigen is unknown.

Sequenced by immunoSEQ multiplex PCR; TCRdb stores in-frame clones only, minus some. Found here are hundreds of thousands of clones, around 92% of them singletons; the top ten hold approximately 25%. The CDR3 loop spans 11 amino acids. CDR1 is WSHSY and CDR2 is SAAADI in the germline V gene. The V gene lost 7 bases and the J gene lost 4 bases, with 8 bases spanning the gap. Findings and caveats of the study: Represented genetic and exposure-history diversity was restricted by having few donors.

Specimen: naive CD8+ T cells sorted from blood. The source of this sequence is a man aged 25-40 years in good health. The chain combines TRBV10-2 with TRBJ2-7; D is unresolved. The CDR3 here is CASTVDYEQYF. In nucleotides, the CDR3 is TGCGCCAGCACCGTCGATTACGAGCAGTACTTC.